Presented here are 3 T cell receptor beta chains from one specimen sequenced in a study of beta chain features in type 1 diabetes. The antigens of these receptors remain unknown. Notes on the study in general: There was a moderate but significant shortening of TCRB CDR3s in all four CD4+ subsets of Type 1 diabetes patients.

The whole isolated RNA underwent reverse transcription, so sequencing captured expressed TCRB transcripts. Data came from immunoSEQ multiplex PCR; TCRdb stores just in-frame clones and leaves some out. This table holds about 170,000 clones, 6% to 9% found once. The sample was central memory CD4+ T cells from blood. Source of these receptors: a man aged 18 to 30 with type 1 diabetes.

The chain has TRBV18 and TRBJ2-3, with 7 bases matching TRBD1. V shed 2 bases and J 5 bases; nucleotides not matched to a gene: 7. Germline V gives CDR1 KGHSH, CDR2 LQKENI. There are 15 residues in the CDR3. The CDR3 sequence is CASSPSNRGEDTQYF. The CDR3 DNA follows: TGTGCCAGCTCACCAAGTAACAGGGGTGAAGATACGCAGTATTTT.

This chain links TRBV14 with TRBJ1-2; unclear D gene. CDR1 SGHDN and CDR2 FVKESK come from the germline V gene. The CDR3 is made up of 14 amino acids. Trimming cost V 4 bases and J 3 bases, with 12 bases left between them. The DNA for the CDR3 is TGTGCCAGCAGCCGTCAACAGCAGCACTATGGCTACACCTTC. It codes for CASSRQQQHYGYTF.

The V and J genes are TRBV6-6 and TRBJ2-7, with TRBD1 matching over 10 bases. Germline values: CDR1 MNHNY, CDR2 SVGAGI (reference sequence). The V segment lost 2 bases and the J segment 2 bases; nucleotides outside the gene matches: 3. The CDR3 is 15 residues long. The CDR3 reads CASSYGTGDAYEQYF. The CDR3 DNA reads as TGTGCCAGCAGTTACGGGACAGGGGACGCCTACGAGCAGTACTTC.